This passage covers 27 T cell receptor beta chains from one sample sequenced in a study of cytomegalovirus exposure and HLA in healthy donors. It was with 60 Vbeta and 13 Jbeta primers that the PCR ran. The table came from immunoSEQ multiplex PCR; TCRdb's copy has only in-frame clones and leaves some out. The sample contains 150,000 to 200,000 clones, 70% to 80% of which appear only once. Specimen: PBMCs. The origin of the receptors is a woman aged 45-65 years in good health and CMV-seronegative.

This clone was found once. The chain employs TRBV2 and TRBJ1-2; 10 positions agree with TRBD1. CDR1 SNHLY and CDR2 FYNNEI come from the germline V gene. V dropped 8 bases and J dropped 6; count of bases not matched to a gene: 15. There are 16 residues in the CDR3. The CDR3 is CASVRDRGDRSDGYTF. The DNA of the CDR3 is TGTGCCAGCGTGCGGGACAGGGGAGATCGGTCGGATGGCTACACCTTC.

V gene TRBV11-2 combines with J gene TRBJ2-3, with TRBD2 matching over 13 bases. Looked up from germline, CDR1 is SGHAT and CDR2 is FQNNGV. J gave up 4 bases and V 5 bases, and 6 bases lay outside the gene matches. The CDR3 runs 16 residues. CDR3: CASSVNGLAGADTQYF. The CDR3, as DNA: TGTGCCAGCAGCGTAAACGGACTAGCGGGAGCAGATACGCAGTATTTT.

This CDR3 reads CASSRTGTEAFF. The CDR3 nucleotides are TGTGCCAGCTCCCGGACAGGGACTGAAGCTTTCTTT. V and J are TRBV18 and TRBJ1-1, with TRBD1 identical over 8 bases. CDR3 length: 12 amino acids. Per the germline V gene, CDR1 is KGHSH and CDR2 is LQKENI. V was pared by 6 bases and J by 5 bases, with 2 bases of the junction left unmatched.

The rearrangement uses TRBV29-1 and TRBJ1-2; the match to TRBD1 covers 9 bases. Germline CDR1 and CDR2: SQVTM and ANQGSEA. This CDR3 spans 14 amino acids. V shed 4 bases, J shed 1 base, and the junction held 4 bases outside the gene matches. The CDR3 sequence is CSVAGQGSNYGYTF. CDR3 nucleotides: TGCAGCGTTGCGGGACAGGGTAGTAACTATGGCTACACCTTC.

About this clone itself: The junction shows a germline mismatch at one end, possibly a read error. The V and J genes are TRBV7-7 and TRBJ2-1; possible D gene TRBD1, 5 bases. The CDR3 covers 14 residues. Germline CDR1 and CDR2: SSHAT and FNYEAQ (reference sequence). For the CDR3, the DNA is TGTGCTAGCAGCTCAACAGGAGTTAACAATGAGCAGTTCTTC. This codes for CASSSTGVNNEQFF.

This chain joins TRBV28 and TRBJ1-1; D is ambiguous. The CDR3 is 14 amino acids. V lost 7 bases and J 0 bases, leaving 12 bases between the germline ends. The germline CDR1 and CDR2 sequences are MDHEN and SYDVKM. CDR3 nucleotides: TGTGCCAGCAACACGGGAGTCTTGAACACTGAAGCTTTCTTT. Translation: CASNTGVLNTEAFF.

The gene calls are TRBV6-5 and TRBJ1-6, with a weak D call TRBD1 (6 bases). This CDR3 comprises 13 residues. Trimming cost V 7 bases and J 6 bases, with 10 bases left between them. Per germline, CDR1 MNHEY and CDR2 SVGAGI. CDR3 nucleotide sequence: TGTGCCAGCACTCTACAGGGTAATTCACCCCTCCACTTT. It translates to CASTLQGNSPLHF.

This rearrangement joins TRBV6-5 to TRBJ2-7; 8 nucleotides align to TRBD1. V lost 6 bases to trimming and J lost 6 bases; unmatched junction nucleotides: 10. This CDR3 is built from 14 residues. Germline V gene lookup returns CDR1 MNHEY and CDR2 SVGAGI. CDR3 coding DNA: TGTGCCAGCAGAACCGGGACAGGTCCCTCCGAGCAGTACTTC. Translated, it gives CASRTGTGPSEQYF.

This chain uses TRBV11-2 with TRBJ1-2; D not certain. Per the germline V gene, CDR1 is SGHAT and CDR2 is FQNNGV. The CDR3 extends over 15 amino acids. With 0 bases removed from V and 7 bases from J, the gap between germline ends came to 15 bases. The CDR3 loop reads CASSLDPGGSRGYTF. DNA for the CDR3: TGTGCCAGCAGCTTAGATCCAGGTGGGAGTCGTGGCTACACCTTC.

CDR3 DNA sequence: TGTGCCAGCAGACGCCGGACAGGGGGGAACACAGATACGCAGTATTTT. Its protein product is CASRRRTGGNTDTQYF. The chain links TRBV11-2 to TRBJ2-3; 10 bases are shared with TRBD1. The CDR3 runs 16 residues. V gave up 6 bases and J gave up 2 bases; unmatched junction bases: 8. From germline, CDR1 is SGHAT and CDR2 FQNNGV.

This chain joins TRBV11-2 and TRBJ2-5; 7 bases map to TRBD1. CDR1 is SGHAT, CDR2 FQNNGV, per germline. J gave up 4 bases and V 6 bases, and 11 bases lay outside the gene matches. The CDR3 consists of 15 residues. CDR3 protein: CASRALQGIGETQYF. For the CDR3, the DNA is TGTGCCAGCAGGGCTCTACAGGGGATAGGAGAGACCCAGTACTTC.

The V gene is TRBV5-1, the J gene TRBJ2-1, with 9 bases fitting TRBD2. V shed 6 bases and J 10 bases; nucleotides not matched to a gene: 11. This CDR3 has 14 residues. CDR1 and CDR2 (germline): SGHRS, YFSETQ. CDR3 nucleotides: TGCGCCAGCACTCTCTTAGCGGGAGACGGGGAGCAGTTCTTC. Its protein product is CASTLLAGDGEQFF.

The chain has TRBV11-2 and TRBJ2-7, with D unclear. Trimming removed 3 bases at V and 3 bases at J, with 6 bases between. The germline V gene encodes CDR1 SGHAT and CDR2 FQNNGV. The CDR3 is made up of 12 amino acids. Here the CDR3 reads CASSLSYYEQYF. The CDR3 coding sequence is TGTGCCAGCAGCTTGTCCTACTACGAGCAGTACTTC.

Turning to this clone: The junction does not match germline at one end; this may be a read error. This rearrangement joins TRBV7-9 to TRBJ1-1; 11 bases match TRBD1. Germline CDR1 is SEHNR and CDR2 is FQNEAQ (reference sequence). The CDR3 has 17 residues. CDR3 nucleotides: TGTTCCAGCAGCTTAGGGACAGGGGGACTCTCGAACACTGAAGCTTTCTTT. It codes for CSSSLGTGGLSNTEAFF. The full variable domain, its missing parts supplied by reference TRBV7-9 and TRBJ1-1, is DTGVSQNPRHKITKRGQNVTFRCDPISEHNRLYWYRQTLGQGPEFLTYFQNEAQLEKSRLLSDRFSAERPKGSFSTLEIQRTEQGDSAMYLCSSSLGTGGLSNTEAFFGQGTRLTVV.

V and J are TRBV27 and TRBJ2-3; TRBD2 aligns across 12 bases. The CDR3 is made up of 15 amino acids. Germline CDR1 reads MNHEY; CDR2 reads SMNVEV (reference sequence). Trimming took 2 bases from V and 10 from J; bases not matched to a gene: 7. In DNA, the CDR3 is TGTGCCAGCAGTTTACCTAGCGGGGGGGCGGTGGCGCAGTATTTT. Residues: CASSLPSGGAVAQYF.

V is TRBV2 and J is TRBJ1-1; no clear D. CDR1 is SNHLY, CDR2 FYNNEI, per germline. The CDR3 length is 14 residues. Trimming stripped 6 bases from V and 1 base from J, with 12 bases between. The CDR3 loop is CASRIQSRNTEAFF. CDR3 DNA: TGTGCCAGCAGAATACAATCCAGGAACACTGAAGCTTTCTTT. Based on the CDR3 plus reference TRBV2 and TRBJ1-1, the full variable domain is EPEVTQTPSHQVTQMGQEVILRCVPISNHLYFYWYRQILGQKVEFLVSFYNNEISEKSEIFDDQFSVERPDGSNFTLKIRSTKLEDSAMYFCASRIQSRNTEAFFGQGTRLTVV.

The chain links TRBV5-1 to TRBJ1-2, with 7 bases that match TRBD1. CDR1 is SGHRS and CDR2 is YFSETQ in the germline V gene. The CDR3 has 15 amino acids. Trimming took 2 bases from V and 0 from J; bases not matched to a gene: 4. CDR3 protein: CASSLSGTANYGYTF. In nucleotides, the CDR3 is TGCGCCAGCAGCTTATCAGGGACAGCTAACTATGGCTACACCTTC.

The genes are TRBV5-4 and TRBJ2-3; D is possibly TRBD2 (5 bases). The CDR3 covers 18 residues. The V end was cut by 1 base, the J end by 0 bases, with 18 bases between. The germline gives CDR1 SGHNT, CDR2 YYREEE (reference sequence). The DNA of the CDR3 is TGTGCCAGCAGCTTGATGAGGGCAGGCCGTGCTAGCACAGATACGCAGTATTTT. Translation gives CASSLMRAGRASTDTQYF.

This clone was seen a handful of times. This chain uses TRBV19 with TRBJ1-5; no clear D gene. Germline CDR1 reads LNHDA; CDR2 reads SQIVND (reference sequence). This CDR3 region has 16 residues. V lost 2 bases and J 2 bases, leaving 13 bases between the germline ends. The DNA for the CDR3 is TGTGCCAGTAGTATATTATCACAGTACCGCAATCAGCCCCAGCATTTT. Translating gives CASSILSQYRNQPQHF.

The V call is TRBV5-5, the J call TRBJ1-1, with TRBD1 matching 7 bases. CDR3 size: 17 residues. Trimming took 0 bases from V and 7 from J; bases not matched to a gene: 15. The V gene's germline CDR1 is SGHKS and CDR2 YYEKEE (reference sequence). Here the CDR3 DNA reads TGTGCCAGCAGCTTGGAATCGTGGGGACAGAATAACCGTGAAGCTTTCTTT. Translating gives CASSLESWGQNNREAFF.

This clone was seen only a few times. V is TRBV28 and J is TRBJ1-2; D perhaps matches TRBD1 (6 bases). In germline, CDR1 is MDHEN, CDR2 SYDVKM. V was shortened by 10 bases and J by 1 base, with 19 bases between the two germline ends. The CDR3 runs 15 residues. CDR3 protein: CATLTSGQSNYGYTF. The CDR3 DNA sequence: TGTGCCACCCTCACGTCCGGACAGAGTAACTATGGCTACACCTTC.

V gene TRBV7-2 combines with J gene TRBJ2-3, with 8 bases aligning to TRBD2. Looked up from germline, CDR1 is SGHTA and CDR2 is FQGNSA. Trimming took 2 bases from V and 2 from J; bases not matched to a gene: 9. CDR3 length: 17 amino acids. The CDR3 loop reads CASSLSAAGAYTDTQYF. CDR3 nucleotide sequence: TGTGCCAGCAGCTTAAGTGCAGCGGGAGCTTACACAGATACGCAGTATTTT.

In its sample, this clone was seen once. The chain employs TRBV4-1 and TRBJ2-7, with 12 bases aligning to TRBD1. The CDR3 spans 17 residues. J gave up 7 bases and V 4 bases, and 14 bases lay outside the gene matches. Per germline, CDR1 MGHRA and CDR2 YSYEKL. The CDR3 sequence: CASSRLRDRGHGGEQYF. CDR3 nucleotide sequence: TGCGCCAGCAGCCGTCTCAGGGACAGGGGGCATGGAGGGGAGCAGTACTTC.

This clone is a singleton in its sample. The chain employs TRBV19 and TRBJ1-4; 10 bases align to TRBD1. Germline V CDR1 and CDR2: LNHDA, SQIVND (reference sequence). After removal of 2 bases from V and 7 bases from J, the junction contained 4 bases not matched to a gene. This CDR3 region has 15 residues. The CDR3 region is CASSITGTGAEKLFF. For the CDR3, the DNA is TGTGCCAGTAGTATAACCGGGACAGGGGCTGAAAAACTGTTTTTT.

J is TRBJ2-1 and V is TRBV29-1, with D maybe TRBD2 (6 bases). Per germline, CDR1 SQVTM and CDR2 ANQGSEA. This CDR3 region has 14 residues. The V end lost 3 bases, the J end lost 6 bases, and 15 bases lay between the germline ends. The CDR3 spells CSVEKGAGGNEQFF. The CDR3 DNA follows: TGCAGCGTTGAGAAAGGGGCCGGGGGCAATGAGCAGTTCTTC.

The chain combines TRBV7-2 with TRBJ2-7, with D possibly being TRBD2 (7 bases). CDR3 length: 18 residues. Germline loops: CDR1 SGHTA, CDR2 FQGNSA. Between the trimmed V and J ends, which lost 5 bases and 2 bases, there was a span of 25 bases. The CDR3 sequence: CASSPPPWGRELPYEQYF. The CDR3 DNA reads TGTGCCAGCAGCCCCCCGCCTTGGGGGCGGGAGCTTCCCTACGAGCAGTACTTC.

The chain is built from TRBV5-5 and TRBJ1-3; 7 bases fit TRBD1. The length of the CDR3 is 13 residues. Per the germline V gene, CDR1 is SGHKS and CDR2 is YYEKEE (reference sequence). V shed 1 base and J 10 bases; nucleotides not matched to a gene: 5. Written as DNA, the CDR3 is TGTGCCAGCAGCTTGACCCCAGGGGGGACCATATATTTT. This sequence encodes CASSLTPGGTIYF. Using reference TRBV5-5 and TRBJ1-3 for the parts outside the CDR3, the full variable domain is DAGVTQSPTHLIKTRGQQVTLRCSPISGHKSVSWYQQVLGQGPQFIFQYYEKEERGRGNFPDRFSARQFPNYSSELNVNALLLGDSALYLCASSLTPGGTIYFGEGSWLTVV.